This T cell receptor beta chain was obtained from a study of vaccination and CD4 T cells after COVID-19. The germline V gene encodes CDR1 GTSNPN and CDR2 SVGIG (reference sequence). The V end lost 0 bases, the J end lost 6 bases, and 18 bases lay between the germline ends. The CDR3 length is 15 residues. TCRdb ran MiXCR on the PCR reads and lists one entry per CDR3 protein. This sample has about 19,000 distinct CDR3 sequences, with 60% found just once. This sequence originates from a human donor who had recovered from COVID-19. Sequenced material: CD4+ T cells from blood, taken after SARS-CoV-2 vaccination. The chain combines TRBV30 with TRBJ2-7; possibly TRBD1 or TRBD2 for D (6 bases each). The CDR3 DNA reads TGTGCCTGGAGTGTAGGGGTCCGCCGGGGGCTCGAGCAGTACTTC. It specifies CAWSVGVRRGLEQYF.